This T cell receptor beta chain comes out of a study of T-cell reconstitution after alpha-beta-depleted transplantation in children. Study-wide results and limits: By about two months after transplant, alpha-beta T cells reportedly arose from several hundred graft clones that had expanded. The main origin of T-cell counts and diversity one year after transplant was newly produced T cells. Surviving thymic progenitors and recipient T cells were the source of high TCRbeta diversity at day 60 in some patients.

With regard to this clonotype: The antigen remains unidentified.

During its preparation, the TCRbeta library received unique molecular identifiers. TCRdb reanalysed the PCR reads using MiXCR and keeps one entry per CDR3 protein. The sample consists of roughly 570,000 distinct CDR3 sequences, 27% of them appearing once. Germline trimming cut 3 bases from V and 8 bases from J; bases unmatched to any gene: 11. This CDR3 region has 16 residues. Germline V lookup: CDR1 LGHDT, CDR2 YNNKEL (reference sequence). Source: PBMCs, taken before TCRalphabeta/CD19-depleted stem cell transplant. This clonotype originated in a boy under two years old with Wiskott-Aldrich syndrome, due to receive a stem cell transplant. The chain couples TRBV3-1 to TRBJ2-1; 9 nucleotides line up with TRBD2. The DNA of the CDR3 is TGTGCCAGCAGCCACCTCCTTAGCGGGAGCGGCGATGAGCAGTTCTTC. Amino acids: CASSHLLSGSGDEQFF.